This T cell receptor beta chain appears in the sequencing data of a study of PD-1 blockade in classical Hodgkin lymphoma. Study-wide context: Nivolumab dosing for patients was 3 mg/kg, administered intravenously every 2 weeks. Regarding the study as a whole: TCR diversity at baseline was reported to be reduced in newly diagnosed patients relative to healthy donors. Complete responders entered with baseline diversity on par with newly diagnosed patients, the results showed.

Trimming cost V 3 bases and J 6 bases, with 11 bases left between them. This CDR3 has 13 amino acids. Germline loops: CDR1 GTSNPN, CDR2 SVGIG (reference sequence). About this clone: The antigen remains unidentified.

Measured with immunoSEQ multiplex PCR; TCRdb has only the in-frame clones, and not every one. This table holds roughly 81,000 clones, around nine tenths found once. Each patient's relapse followed autologous stem cell transplantation, and brentuximab vedotin exposure varied. The chain carries TRBV30 and TRBJ1-4; D unclear. The sequence came from a human donor with classical Hodgkin lymphoma. The specimen comprised peripheral blood mononuclear cells (PBMCs), sampled before the second cycle of nivolumab. The DNA of the CDR3 is TGTGCCTGGAGAGGTGGTTTGGATGAAAAACTGTTTTTT. It translates to CAWRGGLDEKLFF.